Sequencing of this T cell receptor (beta chain) was carried out in a study of T-cell memory formation after mild COVID-19 (dated by TCRdb to the early 2020s). A note on the overall study: Most TCR sequence clusters were specific to one of the two donors. The cohort was made up of two young adult volunteers, one female and one male, who were previously healthy. T-cell clones expanding and contracting after mild COVID-19 in two donors were tracked by longitudinal TCRalpha and TCRbeta repertoire sequencing.

Ficoll-Paque density gradient centrifugation was used to isolate PBMCs. What the work shows at the level of the full study, not this receptor alone: Whether the second-wave clones peaking on day 37 were SARS-CoV-2 specific was not confirmed. Contracting CD4+ clones turned up mainly in the CM and EM memory subsets, whereas EMRA was where CD8+ clones were enriched. Balanced CD4/CD8 phenotypes were observed for clones contracting from day 15 to 85, whereas a bias towards CD4+ was observed for a second wave of clones expanding from day 15 to 37. Some responding clones were detected in pre-infection memory, suggesting pre-existing cross-reactive memory T cells joined the SARS-CoV-2 response. The study included only a couple of mild cases, and larger cohorts that include severe cases with pre-infection samples were judged to be necessary.

At the junction V is shortened by 1 base and J by 1 base, with 7 bases in between. CDR1 and CDR2 were assigned from the germline V gene as SGHAT and FQNNGV. Its CDR3 holds 14 amino acids, cysteine through phenylalanine. The entry retains the CDR3 DNA only, 42 bases that are in frame from base 1. TCRdb lists the instrument as Illumina NovaSeq 6000. Using 5'RACE with constant-segment primers, TCRalpha and TCRbeta cDNA libraries were constructed, with sample barcodes and unique molecular identifiers added in the process. Trizol reagent was used to extract RNA from every sample. Libraries were amplified in two PCR steps, with a second sample barcode and Illumina TruSeq adapters added in the second step. The libraries were sequenced on an Illumina NovaSeq using 2 x 150 bp paired-end reads. The authors' analysis ran thus. Demultiplexing of reads and collapsing into UMI-guided consensus sequences were performed with migec v1.2.7. Using mixcr v2.1.11, the UMI consensuses were aligned to TRA and TRB V and J templates and assembled into clonotypes. Clonotypes were classified as expanded or contracted when called significant by both edgeR and NoisET, with noise models trained on biological replicates. For edgeR calls, the cutoffs were a false discovery rate-adjusted p below 0.01 and a log2 fold-change threshold of 1. As an exploratory analysis of dynamics, max-normalized trajectories of the 1000 most abundant clonotypes were examined with PCA combined with hierarchical clustering. Separately sequenced CD4+ and CD8+ repertoires were used to assign a CD4 or CD8 phenotype to each responding clone. The public reads were reanalyzed by TCRdb: fastp trimming at Q25, MiXCR alignment, in-frame beta chains only. Each CDR3 protein appears once, grouped with its most common genes and DNA. For this entry, the V and J calls and clone size follow TCRdb and not the study's own pipeline. The sample table shows 450,000 to 650,000 distinct CDR3 sequences, and 15% to 20% are seen once. The ten largest clones add up to 9.5% to 15% of the sample.

A remark on this clonotype: Its antigen remains unidentified. Base qualities were left out, and no much larger clone turns up one base away.

This TCR came from an adult woman who had mild COVID-19 (a few samples of this study predate the infection). The sample titles of this study are shuffled in the database, so cell type and time point are left out; the donor was told from shared clones. Sequencing input: PBMCs or a T cell subset sorted from them (not recorded which). The chain links TRBV11-2 with TRBJ1-1; the D segment cannot be called with confidence. The CDR3 is CASSLVRRNTEAFF. The nucleotides read TGTGCCAGCAGCTTAGTCCGGCGGAACACTGAAGCTTTCTTT.